One and the same sample provided the 26 T cell receptor beta chains below, sequenced in a study of blood T cell repertoires in COVID-19. TCRdb keeps only in-frame clones here, not all; method: immunoSEQ multiplex PCR. The sample holds roughly 200,000 clones; 65% to 85% are singletons and the top ten take 25% to 35%. The sample taken for sequencing was peripheral blood. The receptor source for this set is a middle-aged man with acute or convalescent COVID-19.

The chain employs TRBV5-1 and TRBJ2-3; 7 bases align to TRBD2. This CDR3 contains 15 residues. The V and J ends lost 6 bases and 6 bases, in that order; junction bases with no gene match: 13. Germline V CDR1 and CDR2: SGHRS, YFSETQ. Written as DNA, the CDR3 is TGCGCCAGCACTTCTGGGACTACCAGCCGGGATACGCAGTATTTT. This translates into CASTSGTTSRDTQYF.

V gene TRBV6-6 combines with J gene TRBJ1-1; a possible D gene is TRBD1 (6 bases). Trimming pared 6 bases from V and 3 bases from J, leaving 8 bases between. This CDR3 spans 12 amino acids. CDR1 MNHNY and CDR2 SVGAGI come from the germline V gene (reference sequence). The CDR3 sequence is CASSPGDTEAFF. In DNA form, the CDR3 reads TGTGCCAGCAGCCCAGGGGACACTGAAGCTTTCTTT.

The rearrangement uses TRBV24-1 and TRBJ2-3; TRBD2 is a possible D gene (5 bases). V lost 4 bases and J lost 4, with 11 bases in between. Looked up from germline, CDR1 is KGHDR and CDR2 is SFDVKD. CDR3 length: 14 residues. The CDR3 loop is CATSDSLASDTQYF. CDR3 bases: TGTGCCACCAGTGACTCCTTAGCGTCAGATACGCAGTATTTT.

This clone was seen a handful of times. The chain couples TRBV7-9 to TRBJ1-1, with D unclear. The ends were cut back, 0 bases at V and 0 bases at J, with 5 bases in the middle. Germline CDR1 is SEHNR and CDR2 is FQNEAQ (reference sequence). The CDR3 is 14 residues long. In nucleotides, the CDR3 is TGTGCCAGCAGCTTAGCGCGTATGAACACTGAAGCTTTCTTT. This gives the protein CASSLARMNTEAFF.

The V and J genes are TRBV19 and TRBJ1-1; 8 bases line up with TRBD1. V was pared by 2 bases and J by 3 bases, with 2 bases of the junction left unmatched. This CDR3 contains 14 residues. Germline CDR1 is LNHDA and CDR2 is SQIVND (reference sequence). CDR3 region: CASSITGGDTEAFF. CDR3 nucleotides: TGTGCCAGTAGTATAACAGGGGGAGACACTGAAGCTTTCTTT.

The rearrangement links TRBV15 to TRBJ2-3, with 7 positions matching TRBD2. Per the germline V gene, CDR1 is LNHNV and CDR2 is YYDKDF (reference sequence). CDR3 size: 18 residues. V lost 0 bases, J lost 3 bases, and 12 bases stayed unmatched. The CDR3 bases are TGTGCCACCAGCAGAGATCCGCTCGGCGGGAGTGCGACAGATACGCAGTATTTT. It encodes CATSRDPLGGSATDTQYF.

The chain recombines TRBV7-9 with TRBJ1-6; D may be TRBD1 (6 bases). The germline V gene encodes CDR1 SEHNR and CDR2 FQNEAQ (reference sequence). Trimming removed 5 bases at V and 5 bases at J, with 13 bases between. CDR3 length: 15 residues. CDR3 nucleotide sequence: TGTGCCAGCAGCCCAAGGACAGACAATAATTCACCCCTCCACTTT. Its protein is CASSPRTDNNSPLHF.

CDR3 sequence: CASNPYRSYEQYF. CDR3 DNA: TGTGCCAGCAACCCGTACAGGTCCTACGAGCAGTACTTC. V usage is TRBV2 and J usage is TRBJ2-7; D is possibly TRBD1 (5 bases). The CDR3 covers 13 residues. Germline values: CDR1 SNHLY, CDR2 FYNNEI. With 7 bases removed from V and 1 base from J, the gap between germline ends came to 11 bases.

V is TRBV6-2 or TRBV6-3 and J is TRBJ2-7; 7 bases fit TRBD1. The CDR3 is 14 residues long. CDR1 and CDR2 from the germline V gene are MNHEY and SVGEGT. The ends lost 5 bases at V and 6 bases at J; junction bases unmatched: 10. DNA of the CDR3: TGTGCCAGCAGTAAGGGGGCATTCTCCCTCGAGCAGTACTTC. Its translation is CASSKGAFSLEQYF.

DNA for the CDR3: TGTGCCAGCAGCGCTAGGATATGGCAGGGTAGCAATCAGCCCCAGCATTTT. It yields the protein CASSARIWQGSNQPQHF. The gene calls are TRBV2 and TRBJ1-5, with D perhaps matching TRBD1 (5 bases). Per the germline V gene, CDR1 is SNHLY and CDR2 is FYNNEI. There are 17 residues in the CDR3. V was shortened by 6 bases and J by 0 bases, with 18 bases between the two germline ends. The variable domain in full, completed from reference TRBV2 and TRBJ1-5, reads EPEVTQTPSHQVTQMGQEVILRCVPISNHLYFYWYRQILGQKVEFLVSFYNNEISEKSEIFDDQFSVERPDGSNFTLKIRSTKLEDSAMYFCASSARIWQGSNQPQHFGDGTRLSIL.

V gene TRBV2 combines with J gene TRBJ1-1, with TRBD1 matching over 10 bases. The germline CDR1 and CDR2 sequences are SNHLY and FYNNEI. The V and J ends lost 6 bases and 6 bases, in that order; junction bases with no gene match: 10. There are 15 residues in the CDR3. Here the CDR3 reads CASRGDRGPLAEAFF. The CDR3 nucleotides read TGTGCCAGCAGGGGAGACAGGGGGCCCTTAGCTGAAGCTTTCTTT.

V usage is TRBV27 and J usage is TRBJ1-5; D may be TRBD1 (6 bases). Trimming left V 0 bases short and J 0 bases short, with 6 bases between. There are 15 residues in the CDR3. Looked up from germline, CDR1 is MNHEY and CDR2 is SMNVEV (reference sequence). The CDR3 region is CASSLSDSSNQPQHF. As DNA, the CDR3 is TGTGCCAGCAGTTTATCGGACAGTAGCAATCAGCCCCAGCATTTT.

The J gene is TRBJ1-1, the V gene TRBV19; 7 bases are a match to TRBD1. Germline V lookup: CDR1 LNHDA, CDR2 SQIVND (reference sequence). V lost 5 bases and J lost 0; bases outside the gene matches: 3. The CDR3 extends over 14 amino acids. Here the CDR3 DNA reads TGTGCCAGTAGTTGGGACAGATTGAACACTGAAGCTTTCTTT. Its protein is CASSWDRLNTEAFF.

The V call is TRBV19, the J call TRBJ2-1; 8 bases align to TRBD1. J gave up 8 bases and V 4 bases, and 7 bases lay outside the gene matches. Germline V gene lookup returns CDR1 LNHDA and CDR2 SQIVND (reference sequence). The CDR3 runs 14 residues. DNA of the CDR3: TGTGCCAGTAGTACCGGACAGGGTTTCGATGAGCAGTTCTTC. This sequence encodes CASSTGQGFDEQFF.

This clone was counted between two and nine times. The chain is built from TRBV3-1 (or the pseudogene TRBV3-2) and TRBJ2-2; 13 bases fit TRBD2. The CDR3 runs 17 residues. Germline V gene lookup returns CDR1 LGHDT and CDR2 YNNKEL (reference sequence). V was clipped by 5 bases and J by 1 base; unmatched bases: 4. CDR3 amino acids: CASSGGLAGMNTGELFF. DNA for the CDR3: TGTGCCAGCAGCGGGGGACTAGCGGGAATGAACACCGGGGAGCTGTTTTTT.

In its sample, this clone was seen a few times. The V call is TRBV2, the J call TRBJ1-4; no clear D gene. CDR1 is SNHLY and CDR2 is FYNNEI in the germline V gene. Deletions cut 2 bases from V and 6 bases from J, with 10 bases between. The CDR3 spans 14 residues. CDR3: CASSESGLDEKLFF. As DNA, the CDR3 is TGTGCCAGCAGTGAATCCGGACTGGATGAAAAACTGTTTTTT.

The chain couples TRBV19 to TRBJ1-4; a possible D gene is TRBD1 (5 bases). The CDR3 covers 12 residues. In germline, CDR1 is LNHDA, CDR2 SQIVND (reference sequence). Trimming stripped 5 bases from V and 5 bases from J, with 6 bases between. CDR3 amino acids: CASSGANEKLFF. CDR3 in DNA: TGTGCCAGTAGTGGGGCAAATGAAAAACTGTTTTTT.

This chain links TRBV24-1 with TRBJ2-1, with a possible D match to TRBD2 (6 bases). CDR1 and CDR2 (germline): KGHDR, SFDVKD. The CDR3 length is 14 residues. V was pared by 3 bases and J by 6 bases, with 11 bases between. The CDR3 is CATSDHGTPNEQFF. DNA for the CDR3: TGTGCCACCAGTGATCACGGGACTCCCAATGAGCAGTTCTTC.

The chain couples TRBV5-1 to TRBJ2-2, with 8 nucleotides matching TRBD2. Per germline, CDR1 SGHRS and CDR2 YFSETQ. Germline trimming cut 4 bases from V and 0 bases from J; bases unmatched to any gene: 5. CDR3 length equals 16 residues. For the CDR3, the DNA is TGCGCCAGCAGCATGATTAGCGGGGCGAACACCGGGGAGCTGTTTTTT. It yields the protein CASSMISGANTGELFF.

The chain combines TRBV29-1 with TRBJ1-2, with no clear D. The CDR3 spans 14 residues. The ends were cut back, 2 bases at V and 4 bases at J, with 14 bases in the middle. Germline CDR1 SQVTM, CDR2 ANQGSEA. The CDR3 spells CSVERGIDVYGYTF. The DNA of the CDR3 is TGCAGCGTTGAACGAGGGATAGACGTCTATGGCTACACCTTC.

The chain joins TRBV28 to TRBJ2-3; 7 bases agree with TRBD2. The trim removed 5 bases at V and 4 bases at J, leaving 6 bases unmatched. This CDR3 spans 14 amino acids. Germline CDR1 reads MDHEN; CDR2 reads SYDVKM. The CDR3 loop reads CASSPGGSADTQYF. The CDR3 nucleotides read TGTGCCAGCAGTCCCGGGGGGTCAGCAGATACGCAGTATTTT.

This chain connects TRBV19 to TRBJ2-7, with TRBD2 as a possible D gene (6 bases). Germline V gene data show CDR1 as LNHDA and CDR2 as SQIVND (reference sequence). This CDR3 region has 12 residues. Trimming shortened V by 8 bases and J by 6 bases, and 14 bases separated the two germline ends. The CDR3 DNA is TGTGCCAGTTCGACTAGAAGTTCCGAGCAGTACTTC. Its translation is CASSTRSSEQYF.

The chain carries TRBV6-2 or TRBV6-3 and TRBJ1-5; D unclear. CDR1 and CDR2 (germline): MNHEY, SVGEGT. CDR3 length equals 13 residues. Trimming shortened V by 1 base and J by 4 bases, and 5 bases separated the two germline ends. The DNA for the CDR3 is TGTGCCAGCAGTTACTACCAGAATCAGCCCCAGCATTTT. Amino acid sequence: CASSYYQNQPQHF.

The chain has TRBV5-1 and TRBJ2-1; D may be TRBD1 (6 bases). CDR3 length: 13 amino acids. Deletions cut 4 bases from V and 11 bases from J, with 16 bases between. Germline loops: CDR1 SGHRS, CDR2 YFSETQ. The CDR3 reads CASSDPPTGKQFF. The CDR3 DNA sequence: TGCGCCAGCAGCGATCCTCCAACAGGGAAGCAGTTCTTC.

The V and J genes are TRBV7-2 and TRBJ1-4; 7 bases are a match to TRBD1. Germline CDR1 and CDR2: SGHTA and FQGNSA. The J segment lost 7 bases and the V segment lost 3 bases, leaving 2 bases of the junction unmatched. There are 13 residues in the CDR3. CDR3 DNA sequence: TGTGCCAGCAGCTTCGCAGGGGGTGAAAAACTGTTTTTT. Encoded protein: CASSFAGGEKLFF.

The V call is TRBV6-5, the J call TRBJ2-2, with 10 positions matching TRBD1. The CDR3 runs 14 residues. Trimming took 6 bases from V and 7 from J; bases not matched to a gene: 5. Germline CDR1 MNHEY, CDR2 SVGAGI. The DNA of the CDR3 is TGTGCCAGCAGAGGACAGGGGGTTGTCGGGGAGCTGTTTTTT. It specifies CASRGQGVVGELFF.